Described below is a single T cell receptor beta chain sequence and its context. Its target is not known. The method was immunoSEQ multiplex PCR; TCRdb's version includes in-frame clones alone and lacks a portion of them. Of about 27,000 clones in the sample, 55% to 75% were seen once. This sample is part of a study of cytotoxic CD8 clonotypes in ibrutinib-treated CLL. Study-wide context: Investigators collected response samples after a median around 12 months of treatment, range 6 to 36. An average of about 260,000 productive templates and 80,000 to 100,000 productive rearrangements was obtained per sample. Study outcomes and limitations: Clonality rose at ibrutinib response, held steady in sustained remission, and fell toward baseline at progression.

Frozen PBMC stocks contributed 2 to 2.5 micrograms of genomic DNA to the TCR beta libraries. Per germline, CDR1 LNHDA and CDR2 SQIVND (reference sequence). This CDR3 is 15 amino acids long. V lost 5 bases and J lost 5, with 16 bases in between. This material consisted of PBMCs, taken after 24 months of ibrutinib treatment. The chain uses TRBV19 and TRBJ2-1, with a weak D call TRBD2 (7 bases). The sequence derives from a human donor with chronic lymphocytic leukemia. As DNA, the CDR3 is TGTGCCAGTAGTCCCCGGGCGGGGGCCAACAATGAGCAGTTCTTC. Its translation is CASSPRAGANNEQFF.